The table lists the clone carrying this T cell receptor (beta chain) with a few counts. These data originate in a study of CD8 T cells in ankylosing spondylitis. Germline V gives CDR1 MNHNS, CDR2 SASEGT. The V segment lost 5 bases and the J segment 1 base; nucleotides outside the gene matches: 6. The CDR3 covers 17 residues. One entry per CDR3 protein, called by TCRdb with MiXCR from the 5' RACE reads. In the table there are 290,000 or so distinct CDR3 sequences, more than 20% of which are singletons. The sequencing sample was made of blood, either unsorted or a sorted T cell fraction (not recorded which). This chain connects TRBV6-1 to TRBJ1-6; TRBD1 agrees at 9 bases. The TCR comes from a female donor with ankylosing spondylitis or in good health (not recorded which). CDR3 nucleotides: TGTGCCAGCAGTAGGGGACAGGGAAGATCCTATAATTCACCCCTCCACTTT. Protein: CASSRGQGRSYNSPLHF.